Below are 18 T cell receptor beta chains sequenced from a single sample in a study of T cell clonotyping in hematopoietic cell transplantation. Repertoires were generated with immunoSEQ multiplex PCR, while TCRdb's copy carries only in-frame clones and drops some. The data show roughly 13,000 clones, around 68% seen once. The source material was peripheral blood mononuclear cells, sampled 180 days after allogeneic stem cell transplant. The receptors originated from a male patient aged 60 to 75 who had an allogeneic stem cell transplant from an unrelated donor, so the T cells may come from the graft donor. Some clones in this sample may be carry-over from other donors' samples.

The genes are TRBV6-5 and TRBJ2-5, with 8 positions matching TRBD2. CDR3 size: 16 residues. V lost 0 bases to trimming and J lost 5 bases; unmatched junction nucleotides: 8. Germline CDR1 is MNHEY and CDR2 is SVGAGI. The CDR3 sequence: CASSYSIGPGGETQYF. The CDR3 DNA is TGTGCCAGCAGTTACTCGATAGGGCCGGGAGGGGAGACCCAGTACTTC.

The genes are TRBV4-1 and TRBJ1-2, with 9 bases aligning to TRBD1. Germline V gene lookup returns CDR1 MGHRA and CDR2 YSYEKL. The CDR3 totals 18 residues. After removal of 0 bases from V and 2 bases from J, the junction contained 10 bases not matched to a gene. CDR3 sequence (DNA): TGCGCCAGCAGCCAAGATCTTTATAGGGACAGGGTAAACTATGGCTACACCTTC. It codes for CASSQDLYRDRVNYGYTF.

This clone was seen a few times. The chain uses TRBV7-9 and TRBJ1-5; D perhaps matches TRBD1 (5 bases). V was clipped by 1 base and J by 5 bases, with 12 bases between them. Germline V gene sequence: CDR1 SEHNR, CDR2 FQNEAQ (reference sequence). This CDR3 has 15 amino acids. This chain's CDR3 is CASSLGEGAHQPQHF. CDR3 DNA sequence: TGTGCCAGCAGCTTAGGTGAAGGGGCCCATCAGCCCCAGCATTTT.

Only a few counts were recorded for this clone. This rearrangement joins TRBV2 to TRBJ1-2; no definite D call. The germline CDR1 and CDR2 sequences are SNHLY and FYNNEI. The germline V and J ends were trimmed by 2 bases and 7 bases, with 17 bases remaining between them. The CDR3 is 15 amino acids. CDR3: CASSESKARVAGYTF. The DNA for the CDR3 is TGTGCCAGCAGTGAAAGCAAGGCTCGTGTTGCTGGCTACACCTTC.

The J gene is TRBJ1-2, the V gene TRBV28; D is uncertain. Per the germline V gene, CDR1 is MDHEN and CDR2 is SYDVKM. V was trimmed by 4 bases and J by 4 bases, leaving 4 bases between them. This CDR3 region has 11 residues. CDR3 bases: TGTGCCAGCAGTTCGGGCTATGGCTACACCTTC. Translation gives CASSSGYGYTF.

This clone was seen just once. The J gene is TRBJ1-1, the V gene TRBV30; D is possibly TRBD1 (6 bases). Germline V gives CDR1 GTSNPN, CDR2 SVGIG (reference sequence). The CDR3 has 12 residues. Trimming removed 3 bases from V and 4 bases from J, with 9 bases in between. As DNA, the CDR3 is TGTGCCTGGAGCTGGGGGCTCACTGAAGCTTTCTTT. Amino acid sequence: CAWSWGLTEAFF.

This clone was counted once. The chain employs TRBV28 and TRBJ2-7; 7 nucleotides align to TRBD2. The CDR3 loop spans 14 amino acids. The germline CDR1 and CDR2 sequences are MDHEN and SYDVKM. V was clipped by 4 bases and J by 5 bases; unmatched bases: 8. CDR3 amino acids: CASSSGGGSDEQYF. The CDR3 nucleotides are TGTGCCAGCAGTTCCGGGGGAGGGAGCGACGAGCAGTACTTC. Full variable domain (remainder filled in from reference TRBV28 and TRBJ2-7): DVKVTQSSRYLVKRTGEKVFLECVQDMDHENMFWYRQDPGLGLRLIYFSYDVKMKEKGDIPEGYSVSREKKERFSLILESASTNQTSMYLCASSSGGGSDEQYFGPGTRLTVT.

This chain uses TRBV28 with TRBJ1-2, with D uncertain. The CDR3 covers 12 residues. Trimming left V 4 bases short and J 5 bases short, with 8 bases between. Germline lookup yields CDR1 MDHEN and CDR2 SYDVKM. The CDR3 DNA reads TGTGCCAGCAGTTCCAGAGCGTATGGCTACACCTTC. Amino acids: CASSSRAYGYTF.

The rearrangement uses TRBV30 and TRBJ1-5; D is unresolved. Per the germline V gene, CDR1 is GTSNPN and CDR2 is SVGIG (reference sequence). V was pared by 4 bases and J by 5 bases, with 12 bases between. There are 13 residues in the CDR3. DNA for the CDR3: TGTGCCTGGAATACCGGACGGGATCAGCCCCAGCATTTT. Its translation: CAWNTGRDQPQHF.

The chain recombines TRBV7-2 with TRBJ1-3; the D gene is possibly TRBD1 (5 bases). This CDR3 comprises 16 residues. Looked up from germline, CDR1 is SGHTA and CDR2 is FQGNSA. V lost 0 bases and J lost 4, with 13 bases in between. CDR3 region: CASSLAAGVSGNTIYF. CDR3 coding DNA: TGTGCCAGCAGCTTAGCGGCGGGGGTCTCCGGAAACACCATATATTTT.

V and J are TRBV19 and TRBJ1-2; D is unclear. Trimming pared 10 bases from V and 2 bases from J, leaving 14 bases between. This CDR3 spans 13 amino acids. Germline V CDR1 and CDR2: LNHDA, SQIVND (reference sequence). As DNA, the CDR3 is TGTGCCATCGAGTCCCCACGGAACTATGGCTACACCTTC. This encodes CAIESPRNYGYTF.

This clone appeared a few times. The DNA for the CDR3 is TGCAGCGCTGACAGGGGGAGAGAAAAACTGTTTTTT. It translates to CSADRGREKLFF. The V and J genes are TRBV29-1 and TRBJ1-4; 9 positions match TRBD1. With V trimmed by 7 bases and J by 8 bases, 5 bases remained unmatched. The CDR3 is 12 amino acids. Germline V gene lookup returns CDR1 SQVTM and CDR2 ANQGSEA.

This sequence joins TRBV29-1 and TRBJ2-7, with TRBD2 as a possible D gene (5 bases). CDR3 size: 13 residues. The V end was cut by 2 bases, the J end by 0 bases, with 8 bases between. CDR1 is SQVTM and CDR2 is ANQGSEA in the germline V gene. DNA of the CDR3: TGCAGCGTTGAAAGCGGCAGCTCCTACGAGCAGTACTTC. This codes for CSVESGSSYEQYF.

The chain couples TRBV6-1 to TRBJ1-2, with D possibly matching TRBD1 (6 bases). V shed 4 bases and J shed 4 bases, with 16 bases lying between them. Germline assignment: CDR1 MNHNS and CDR2 SASEGT. The CDR3 consists of 15 residues. The CDR3: CASSVRDGQIYGYTF. The CDR3 nucleotides are TGTGCCAGCAGTGTCCGGGACGGACAGATCTATGGCTACACCTTC.

The rearrangement joins TRBV28 to TRBJ2-7; 9 bases line up with TRBD1. Germline CDR1 and CDR2: MDHEN and SYDVKM. This CDR3 has 15 amino acids. J lost 3 bases, V lost 4 bases, and 7 bases had no gene match. The DNA of the CDR3 is TGTGCCAGCAGTTCCTGGGACAGGGACTTCTACGAGCAGTACTTC. It encodes CASSSWDRDFYEQYF.

The J gene is TRBJ2-5, the V gene TRBV2, with a tentative D call TRBD2 (6 bases). The J call may not be correct, given that the DNA end is closer to TRBJ2-7. CDR1 SNHLY and CDR2 FYNNEI come from the germline V gene. CDR3 size: 13 residues. Here the CDR3 DNA reads TGTGCCAGCAGGAGGGAGGCCAACTACGAGCAGTACTTC. It encodes CASRREANYEQYF.

Notes on this clone: At the DNA level, this CDR3 is encoded by other sequences in the same sample as well. The chain employs TRBV5-6 and TRBJ2-5; no reliable D call. V was pared by 3 bases and J by 5 bases, with 14 bases between. CDR1 is SGHDT and CDR2 is YYEEEE in the germline V gene. The length of the CDR3 is 14 residues. The CDR3 loop reads CASSSGRGYETQYF. The CDR3 nucleotides are TGTGCCAGCAGCTCCGGTCGCGGTTACGAGACCCAGTACTTC.

This clone has a single count. The genes are TRBV6-5 and TRBJ1-1; D uncertain. Germline assignment: CDR1 MNHEY and CDR2 SVGAGI. The V gene lost 0 bases and the J gene lost 5 bases, with 13 bases spanning the gap. The CDR3 consists of 15 residues. CDR3 sequence: CASSYSSRGGTEAFF. The DNA of the CDR3 is TGTGCCAGCAGTTACTCGTCCCGGGGAGGAACTGAAGCTTTCTTT.